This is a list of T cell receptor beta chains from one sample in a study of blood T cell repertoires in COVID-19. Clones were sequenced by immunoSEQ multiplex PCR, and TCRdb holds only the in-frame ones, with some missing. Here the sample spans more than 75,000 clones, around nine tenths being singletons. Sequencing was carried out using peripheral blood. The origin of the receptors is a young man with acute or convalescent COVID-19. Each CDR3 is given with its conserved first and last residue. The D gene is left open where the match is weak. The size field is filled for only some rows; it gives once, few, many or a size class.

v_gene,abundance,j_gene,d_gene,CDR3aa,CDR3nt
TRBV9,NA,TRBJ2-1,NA,CASSVEGSRGNEQFF,TGTGCCAGCAGCGTAGAGGGATCACGGGGCAATGAGCAGTTCTTC
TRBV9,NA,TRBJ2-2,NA,CASSAGVAGELFF,TGTGCCAGCAGCGCAGGGGTCGCCGGGGAGCTGTTTTTT
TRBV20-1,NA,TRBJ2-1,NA,CSASSPLNREQFF,TGCAGTGCTAGTAGTCCGCTAAATCGAGAGCAGTTCTTC
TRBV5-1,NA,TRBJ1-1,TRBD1,CASRSDRLKAFF,TGCGCCAGCAGATCGGACAGGCTTAAAGCTTTCTTT
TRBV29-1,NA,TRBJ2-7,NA,CSPEGGTWYEQYF,TGCAGCCCTGAGGGGGGGACCTGGTACGAGCAGTACTTC
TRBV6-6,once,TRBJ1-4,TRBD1,CASSSSGTGTEKLFF,TGTGCCAGCAGCAGCTCCGGGACAGGGACTGAAAAACTGTTTTTT
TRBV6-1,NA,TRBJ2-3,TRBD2,CASSEGASGRNTQYF,TGTGCCAGCAGTGAAGGTGCTAGCGGGAGGAATACGCAGTATTTT
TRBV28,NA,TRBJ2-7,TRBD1,CASSHPGQGGYEQYF,TGTGCCAGCAGCCACCCGGGACAGGGAGGTTACGAGCAGTACTTC
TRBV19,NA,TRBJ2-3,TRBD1,CASSPQTGGRSGDTQYF,TGTGCCAGTAGTCCCCAAACAGGGGGCCGGTCGGGAGATACGCAGTATTTT
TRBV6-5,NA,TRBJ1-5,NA,CASSYERDPEPQHF,TGTGCCAGCAGTTACGAGCGCGATCCCGAGCCCCAGCATTTT
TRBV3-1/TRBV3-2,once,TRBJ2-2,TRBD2,CASSQGTSGPVNTGELFF,TGTGCCAGCAGCCAAGGGACTAGCGGACCTGTGAACACCGGGGAGCTGTTTTTT
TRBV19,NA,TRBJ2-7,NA,CASTRMTYEQYF,TGTGCCAGTACCAGGATGACCTACGAGCAGTACTTC
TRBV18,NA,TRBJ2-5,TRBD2,CASSPFLFVASGMMETQYF,TGTGCCAGCTCACCATTTCTCTTCGTGGCTAGCGGGATGATGGAGACCCAGTACTTC
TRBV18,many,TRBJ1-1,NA,CASSPPLKGMNTEAFF,TGTGCCAGCTCACCACCTTTAAAGGGGATGAACACTGAAGCTTTCTTT
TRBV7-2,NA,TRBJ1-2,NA,CASSSPPQGSGYTF,TGTGCCAGCAGCTCTCCTCCCCAGGGGAGTGGCTACACCTTC
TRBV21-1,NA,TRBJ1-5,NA,CASSKLREECRNQPQHF,TGTGCCAGCAGCAAACTAAGGGAGGAATGTCGCAATCAGCCCCAGCATTTT
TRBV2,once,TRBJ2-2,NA,CASMRGFRELFF,TGTGCCAGCATGAGAGGGTTCCGGGAGCTGTTTTTT
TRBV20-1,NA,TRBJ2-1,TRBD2,CSASLAGGKFF,TGCAGTGCAAGTTTAGCGGGAGGGAAGTTCTTC
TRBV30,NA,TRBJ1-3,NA,CAWSVLSGGTIYF,TGTGCCTGGAGTGTACTTTCCGGAGGCACCATATATTTT
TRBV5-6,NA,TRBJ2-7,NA,CASSFPTGDYEQYF,TGTGCCAGCAGCTTCCCTACCGGGGACTACGAGCAGTACTTC
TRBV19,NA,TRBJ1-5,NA,CASQTGGNQPQHF,TGTGCCTCCCAGACGGGGGGGAATCAGCCCCAGCATTTT
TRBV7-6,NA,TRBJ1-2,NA,CASSLSTTGGYTF,TGTGCCAGCAGCTTATCCACGACAGGAGGCTACACCTTC
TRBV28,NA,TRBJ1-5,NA,CASSPQTGKANQPQHF,TGTGCCAGCAGCCCACAAACCGGGAAGGCCAATCAGCCCCAGCATTTT
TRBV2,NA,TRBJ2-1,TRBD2,CASRRTSGSNEQFF,TGTGCCAGCAGGCGGACTAGCGGGAGCAATGAGCAGTTCTTC
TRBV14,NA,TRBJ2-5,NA,CASSAGQETQYF,TGTGCCAGCAGCGCAGGACAAGAGACCCAGTACTTC
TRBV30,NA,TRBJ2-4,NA,CAWSVHAGIQYF,TGTGCCTGGAGTGTTCATGCAGGCATTCAGTACTTC
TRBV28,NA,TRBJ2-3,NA,CASSLSPFSVRGADTQYF,TGTGCCAGCAGTTTATCCCCCTTCAGCGTGCGGGGCGCAGATACGCAGTATTTT
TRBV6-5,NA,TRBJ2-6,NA,CASRGSGANVLTF,TGTGCCAGCCGGGGTTCCGGGGCCAACGTCCTGACTTTC
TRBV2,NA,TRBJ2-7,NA,CASSADSREQYF,TGTGCCAGCAGTGCAGACTCCCGGGAGCAGTACTTC
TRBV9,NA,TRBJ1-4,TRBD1,CASSAGQGEEKLFF,TGTGCCAGCAGCGCTGGACAGGGGGAGGAAAAACTGTTTTTT
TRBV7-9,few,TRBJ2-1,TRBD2,CASRVSGSSYNEQFF,TGTGCCAGCAGGGTTAGCGGGAGCTCCTACAATGAGCAGTTCTTC